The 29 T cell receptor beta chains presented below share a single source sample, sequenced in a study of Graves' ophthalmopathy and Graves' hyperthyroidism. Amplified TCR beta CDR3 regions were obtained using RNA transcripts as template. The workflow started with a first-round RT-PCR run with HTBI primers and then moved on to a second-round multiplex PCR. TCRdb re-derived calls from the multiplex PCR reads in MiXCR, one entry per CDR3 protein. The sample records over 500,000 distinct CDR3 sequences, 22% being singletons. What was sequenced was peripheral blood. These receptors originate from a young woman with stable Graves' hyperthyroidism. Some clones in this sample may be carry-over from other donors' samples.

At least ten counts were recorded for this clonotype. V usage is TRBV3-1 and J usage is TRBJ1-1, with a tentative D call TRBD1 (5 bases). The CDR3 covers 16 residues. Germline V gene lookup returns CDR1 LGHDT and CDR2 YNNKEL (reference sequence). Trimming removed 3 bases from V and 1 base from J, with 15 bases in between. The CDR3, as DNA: TGTGCCAGCAGCCACTTACTCCGGCAGGGGAACACTGAAGCTTTCTTT. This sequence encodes CASSHLLRQGNTEAFF.

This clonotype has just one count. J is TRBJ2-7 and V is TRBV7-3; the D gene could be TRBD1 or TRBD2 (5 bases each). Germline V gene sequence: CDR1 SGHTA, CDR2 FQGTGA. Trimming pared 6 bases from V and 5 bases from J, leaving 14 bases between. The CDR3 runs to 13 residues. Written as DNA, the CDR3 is TGTGCCAGCAGGAGGGGCCCCGAGGACGAGCAGTACTTC. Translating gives CASRRGPEDEQYF.

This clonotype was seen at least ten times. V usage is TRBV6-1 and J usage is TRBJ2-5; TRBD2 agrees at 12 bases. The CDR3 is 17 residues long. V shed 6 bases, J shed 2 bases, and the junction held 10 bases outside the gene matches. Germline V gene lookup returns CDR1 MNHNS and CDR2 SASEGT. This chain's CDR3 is CASRKTSGGPGQETQYF. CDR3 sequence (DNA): TGTGCCAGCAGAAAAACTAGCGGGGGGCCGGGGCAAGAGACCCAGTACTTC.

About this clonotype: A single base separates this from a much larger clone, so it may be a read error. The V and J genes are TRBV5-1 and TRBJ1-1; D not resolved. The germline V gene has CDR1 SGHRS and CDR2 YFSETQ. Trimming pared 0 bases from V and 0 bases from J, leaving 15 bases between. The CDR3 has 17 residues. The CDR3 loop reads CASSLAGVSLMNTEAFF. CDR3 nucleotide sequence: TGCGCCAGCAGCTTGGCCGGGGTTTCTCTAATGAACACTGAAGCTTTCTTT.

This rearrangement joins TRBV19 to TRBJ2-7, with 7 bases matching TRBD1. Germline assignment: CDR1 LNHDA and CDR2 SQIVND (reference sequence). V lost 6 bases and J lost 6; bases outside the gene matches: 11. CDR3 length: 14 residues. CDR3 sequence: CASSLAGGNSEQYF. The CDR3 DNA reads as TGTGCCAGTAGCTTGGCAGGGGGAAACTCCGAGCAGTACTTC.

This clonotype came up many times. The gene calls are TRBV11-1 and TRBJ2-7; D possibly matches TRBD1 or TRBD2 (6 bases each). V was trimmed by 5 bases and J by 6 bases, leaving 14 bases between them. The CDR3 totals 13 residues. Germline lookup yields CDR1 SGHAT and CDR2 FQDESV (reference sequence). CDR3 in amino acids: CASSPRRGSEQYF. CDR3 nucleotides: TGTGCCAGCAGCCCCCGGAGGGGGAGCGAGCAGTACTTC. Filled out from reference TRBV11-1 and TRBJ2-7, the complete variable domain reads EAEVAQSPRYKITEKSQAVAFWCDPISGHATLYWYRQILGQGPELLVQFQDESVVDDSQLPKDRFSAERLKGVDSTLKIQPAELGDSAMYLCASSPRRGSEQYFGPGTRLTVT.

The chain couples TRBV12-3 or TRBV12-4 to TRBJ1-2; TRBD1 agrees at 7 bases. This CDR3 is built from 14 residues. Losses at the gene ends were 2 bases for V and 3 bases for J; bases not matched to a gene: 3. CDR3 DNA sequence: TGTGCCAGCAGTTTAAAGGGGGCTTACTATGGCTACACCTTC. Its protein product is CASSLKGAYYGYTF.

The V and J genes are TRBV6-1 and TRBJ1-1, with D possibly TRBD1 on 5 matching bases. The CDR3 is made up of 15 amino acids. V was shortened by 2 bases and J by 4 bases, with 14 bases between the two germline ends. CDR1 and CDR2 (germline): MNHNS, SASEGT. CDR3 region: CASSEPAGIVTEAFF. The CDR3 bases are TGTGCCAGCAGTGAACCGGCAGGGATCGTCACTGAAGCTTTCTTT.

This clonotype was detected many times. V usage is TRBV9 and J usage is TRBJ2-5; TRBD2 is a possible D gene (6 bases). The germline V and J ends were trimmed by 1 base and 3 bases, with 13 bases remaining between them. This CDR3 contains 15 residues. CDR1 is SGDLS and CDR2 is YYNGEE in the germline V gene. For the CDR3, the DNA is TGTGCCAGCAGCGTAAGGGGTAGCGGAAAAGAGACCCAGTACTTC. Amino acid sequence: CASSVRGSGKETQYF. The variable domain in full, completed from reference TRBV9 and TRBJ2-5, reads DSGVTQTPKHLITATGQRVTLRCSPRSGDLSVYWYQQSLDQGLQFLIQYYNGEERAKGNILERFSAQQFPDLHSELNLSSLELGDSALYFCASSVRGSGKETQYFGPGTRLLVL.

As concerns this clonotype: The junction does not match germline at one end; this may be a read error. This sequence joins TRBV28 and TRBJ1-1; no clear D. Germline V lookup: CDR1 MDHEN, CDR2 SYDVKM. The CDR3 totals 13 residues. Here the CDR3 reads CASRGVQNTDAFF. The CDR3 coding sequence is TGTGCCAGCAGGGGAGTACAGAACACTGATGCTTTCTTT.

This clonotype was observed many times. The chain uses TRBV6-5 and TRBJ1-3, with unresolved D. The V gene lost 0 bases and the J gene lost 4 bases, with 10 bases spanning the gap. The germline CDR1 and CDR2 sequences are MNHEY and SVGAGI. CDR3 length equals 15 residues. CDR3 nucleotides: TGTGCCAGCAGTTACTCAGGAGGAAACGGAAACACCATATATTTT. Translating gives CASSYSGGNGNTIYF.

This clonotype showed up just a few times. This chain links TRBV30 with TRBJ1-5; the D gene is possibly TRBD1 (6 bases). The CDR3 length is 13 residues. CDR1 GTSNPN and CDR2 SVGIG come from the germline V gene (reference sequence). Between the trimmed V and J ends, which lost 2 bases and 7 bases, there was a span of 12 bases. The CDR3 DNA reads TGTGCCTGGAGTTTGGGACATCAGCAGCCCCAGCATTTT. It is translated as CAWSLGHQQPQHF.

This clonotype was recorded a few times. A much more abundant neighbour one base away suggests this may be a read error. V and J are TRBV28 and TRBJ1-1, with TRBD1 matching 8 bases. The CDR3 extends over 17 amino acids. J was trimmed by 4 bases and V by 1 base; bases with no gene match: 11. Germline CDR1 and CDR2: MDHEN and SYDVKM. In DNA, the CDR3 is TGTGCCAGCAGTTTATTCTGCACACAGGGGACAGGCACTGAAGCTTTCTTT. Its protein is CASSLFCTQGTGTEAFF.

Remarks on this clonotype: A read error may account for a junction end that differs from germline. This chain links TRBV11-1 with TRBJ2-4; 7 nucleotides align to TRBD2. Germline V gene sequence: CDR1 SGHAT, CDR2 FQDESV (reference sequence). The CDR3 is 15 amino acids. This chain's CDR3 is CASCVDGGTKNIKYF. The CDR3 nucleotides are TGTGCCAGCTGCGTTGACGGGGGGACCAAAAACATTAAGTACTTC.

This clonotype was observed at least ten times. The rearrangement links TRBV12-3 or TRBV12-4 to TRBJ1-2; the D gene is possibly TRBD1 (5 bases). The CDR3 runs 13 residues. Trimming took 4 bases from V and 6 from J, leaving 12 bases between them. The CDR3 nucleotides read TGTGCCAGCAGTTCAGGGATAAAGGATGGCTACACCTTC. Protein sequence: CASSSGIKDGYTF.

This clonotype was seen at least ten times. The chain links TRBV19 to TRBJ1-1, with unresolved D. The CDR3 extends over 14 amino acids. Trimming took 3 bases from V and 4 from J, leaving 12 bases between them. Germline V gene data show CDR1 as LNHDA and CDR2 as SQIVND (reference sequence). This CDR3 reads CASSIFIAATEAFF. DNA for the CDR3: TGTGCCAGTAGTATCTTTATTGCTGCCACTGAAGCTTTCTTT. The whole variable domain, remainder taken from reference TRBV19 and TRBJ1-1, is DGGITQSPKYLFRKEGQNVTLSCEQNLNHDAMYWYRQDPGQGLRLIYYSQIVNDFQKGDIAEGYSVSREKKESFPLTVTSAQKNPTAFYLCASSIFIAATEAFFGQGTRLTVV.

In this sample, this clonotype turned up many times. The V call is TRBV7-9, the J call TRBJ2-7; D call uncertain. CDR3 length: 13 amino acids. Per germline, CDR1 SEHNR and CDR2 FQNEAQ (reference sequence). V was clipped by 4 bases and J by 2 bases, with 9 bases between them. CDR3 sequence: CASSWSDAYEQYF. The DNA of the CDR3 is TGTGCCAGCAGCTGGTCCGATGCCTACGAGCAGTACTTC.

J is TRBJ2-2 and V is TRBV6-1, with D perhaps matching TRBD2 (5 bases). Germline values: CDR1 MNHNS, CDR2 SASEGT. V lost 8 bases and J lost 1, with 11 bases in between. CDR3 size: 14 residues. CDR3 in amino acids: CASDKGVNTGELFF. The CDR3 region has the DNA TGTGCCAGCGACAAGGGAGTGAACACCGGGGAGCTGTTTTTT.

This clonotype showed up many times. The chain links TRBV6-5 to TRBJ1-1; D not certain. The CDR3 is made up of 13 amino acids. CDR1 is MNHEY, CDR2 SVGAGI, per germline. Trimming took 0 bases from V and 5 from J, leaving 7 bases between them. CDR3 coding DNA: TGTGCCAGCAGTTACTCGCTGTTGACTGAAGCTTTCTTT. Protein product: CASSYSLLTEAFF.

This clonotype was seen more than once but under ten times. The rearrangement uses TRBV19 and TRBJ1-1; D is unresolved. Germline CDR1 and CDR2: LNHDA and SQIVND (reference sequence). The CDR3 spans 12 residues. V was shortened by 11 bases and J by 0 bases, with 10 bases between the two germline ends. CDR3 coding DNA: TGTGCCGCCGGACCGTTGAACACTGAAGCTTTCTTT. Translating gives CAAGPLNTEAFF.

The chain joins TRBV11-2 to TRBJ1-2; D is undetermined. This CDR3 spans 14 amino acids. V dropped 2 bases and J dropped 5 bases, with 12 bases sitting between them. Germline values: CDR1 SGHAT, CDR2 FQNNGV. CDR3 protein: CASSLKWIGYGYTF. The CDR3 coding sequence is TGTGCCAGCAGCTTAAAGTGGATTGGGTATGGCTACACCTTC.

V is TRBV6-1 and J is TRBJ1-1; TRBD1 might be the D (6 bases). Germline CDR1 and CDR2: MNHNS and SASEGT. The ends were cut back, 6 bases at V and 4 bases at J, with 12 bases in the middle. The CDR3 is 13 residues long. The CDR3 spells CASSTDRSTEAFF. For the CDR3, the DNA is TGTGCCAGCAGCACTGACAGGTCCACTGAAGCTTTCTTT.

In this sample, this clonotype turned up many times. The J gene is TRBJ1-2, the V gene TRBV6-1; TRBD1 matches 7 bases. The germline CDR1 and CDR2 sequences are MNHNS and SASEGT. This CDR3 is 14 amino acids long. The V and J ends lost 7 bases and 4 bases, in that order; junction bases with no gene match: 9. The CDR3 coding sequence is TGTGCCAGCACTCCGGACAGGAATGTCTATGGCTACACCTTC. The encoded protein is CASTPDRNVYGYTF.

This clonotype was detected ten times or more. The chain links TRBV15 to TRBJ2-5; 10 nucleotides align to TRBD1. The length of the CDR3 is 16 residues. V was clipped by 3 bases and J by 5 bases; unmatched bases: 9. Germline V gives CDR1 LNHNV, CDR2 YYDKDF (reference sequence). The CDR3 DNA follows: TGTGCCACCAGCAGGGCCGGGACAGGGGTTTGGGAGACCCAGTACTTC. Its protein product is CATSRAGTGVWETQYF.

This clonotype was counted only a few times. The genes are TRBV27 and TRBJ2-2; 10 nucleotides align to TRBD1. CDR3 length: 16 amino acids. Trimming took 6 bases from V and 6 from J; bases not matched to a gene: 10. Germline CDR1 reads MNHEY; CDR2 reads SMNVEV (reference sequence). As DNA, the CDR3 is TGTGCCAGCAGACAACCGGGACAGGGGAGCCCCGGGGAGCTGTTTTTT. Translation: CASRQPGQGSPGELFF.

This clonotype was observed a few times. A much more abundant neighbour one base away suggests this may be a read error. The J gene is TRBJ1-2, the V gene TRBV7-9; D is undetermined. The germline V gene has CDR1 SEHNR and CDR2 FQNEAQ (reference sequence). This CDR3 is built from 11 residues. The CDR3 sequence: CSSSSQDGYTF. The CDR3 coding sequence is TGTTCCAGCAGCTCCCAGGATGGCTACACCTTC.

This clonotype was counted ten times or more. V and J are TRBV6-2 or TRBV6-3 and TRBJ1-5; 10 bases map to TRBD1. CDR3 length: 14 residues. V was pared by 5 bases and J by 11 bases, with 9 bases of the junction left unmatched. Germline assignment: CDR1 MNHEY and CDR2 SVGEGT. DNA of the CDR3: TGTGCCAGCAGTCCCGGGACAGGGGAAATGTCCCAGCATTTT. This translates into CASSPGTGEMSQHF.

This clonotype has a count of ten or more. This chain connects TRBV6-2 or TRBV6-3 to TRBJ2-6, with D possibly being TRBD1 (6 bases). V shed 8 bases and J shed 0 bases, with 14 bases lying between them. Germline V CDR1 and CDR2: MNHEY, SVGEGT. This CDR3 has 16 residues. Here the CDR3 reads CASRDISSSGANVLTF. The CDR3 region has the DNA TGTGCCAGCCGGGACATATCGAGCTCTGGGGCCAACGTCCTGACTTTC.

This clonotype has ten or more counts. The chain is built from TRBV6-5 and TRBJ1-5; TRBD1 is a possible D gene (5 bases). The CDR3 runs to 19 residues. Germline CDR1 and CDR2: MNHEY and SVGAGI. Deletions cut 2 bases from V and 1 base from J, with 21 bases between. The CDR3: CASSYNHLTGVRSNQPQHF. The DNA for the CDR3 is TGTGCCAGCAGTTACAACCACCTGACGGGGGTAAGGAGCAATCAGCCCCAGCATTTT.